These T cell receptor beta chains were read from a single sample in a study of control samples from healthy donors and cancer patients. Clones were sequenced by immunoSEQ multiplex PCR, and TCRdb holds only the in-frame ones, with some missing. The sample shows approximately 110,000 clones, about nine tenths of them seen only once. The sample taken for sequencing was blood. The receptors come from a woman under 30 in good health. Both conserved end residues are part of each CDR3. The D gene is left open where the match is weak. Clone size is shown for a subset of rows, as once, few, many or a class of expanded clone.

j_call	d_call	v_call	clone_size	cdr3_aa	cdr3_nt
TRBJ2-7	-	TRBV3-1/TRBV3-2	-	CASSQGPGLMTYEQYF	TGTGCCAGCAGCCAAGGTCCGGGACTCATGACCTACGAGCAGTACTTC
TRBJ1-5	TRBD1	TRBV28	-	CASTPGQGSNQPQHF	TGTGCCAGCACCCCAGGACAGGGTAGCAATCAGCCCCAGCATTTT
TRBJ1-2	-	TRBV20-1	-	CSASRHQANYGYTF	TGCAGTGCTAGTAGGCACCAGGCTAACTATGGCTACACCTTC
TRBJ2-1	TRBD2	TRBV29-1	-	CSVGAPGLAGNEQFF	TGCAGCGTTGGGGCCCCGGGACTAGCGGGCAATGAGCAGTTCTTC
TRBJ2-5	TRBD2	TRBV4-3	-	CASSQYRGGQETQYF	TGCGCCAGCAGCCAATACCGGGGGGGGCAAGAGACCCAGTACTTC
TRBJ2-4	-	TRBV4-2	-	CASSQELAPKNIQYF	TGTGCCAGCAGCCAGGAACTAGCCCCCAAAAACATTCAGTACTTC
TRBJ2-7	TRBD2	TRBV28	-	CASSQTSGKSLGEQYF	TGTGCCAGCAGTCAGACTAGCGGGAAGTCGTTAGGCGAGCAGTACTTC
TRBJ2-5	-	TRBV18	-	CASSPPDGLETQYF	TGTGCCAGCTCACCACCGGACGGCCTAGAGACCCAGTACTTC
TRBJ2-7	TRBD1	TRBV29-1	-	CSVGQDYYEQYF	TGCAGCGTCGGACAGGATTACTACGAGCAGTACTTC
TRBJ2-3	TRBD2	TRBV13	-	CASSPNSLTSGGATDTQYF	TGTGCCAGCAGCCCCAACTCTTTGACTAGCGGGGGGGCCACAGATACGCAGTATTTT
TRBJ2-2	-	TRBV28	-	CASSPPQWENTGELFF	TGTGCCAGCAGTCCCCCCCAATGGGAGAACACCGGGGAGCTGTTTTTT
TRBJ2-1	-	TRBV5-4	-	CASSFQLSSYNEQFF	TGTGCCAGCAGCTTTCAACTTAGCTCCTACAATGAGCAGTTCTTC
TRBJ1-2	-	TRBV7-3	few	CASSLNSQLNYGYTF	TGTGCCAGCAGCTTAAACTCCCAGCTCAACTATGGCTACACCTTC
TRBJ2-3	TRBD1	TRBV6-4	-	CASSGTGGAADTQYF	TGTGCCAGCAGTGGAACAGGGGGCGCAGCAGATACGCAGTATTTT
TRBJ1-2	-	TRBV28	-	CASSLGGGAYGYTF	TGTGCCAGCAGTTTAGGGGGAGGGGCCTATGGCTACACCTTC
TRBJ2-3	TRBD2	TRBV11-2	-	CASSFLAGVSTDTQYF	TGTGCCAGCAGCTTTCTAGCGGGAGTTAGCACAGATACGCAGTATTTT
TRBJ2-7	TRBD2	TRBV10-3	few	CAISESSVPGGRAYEQYF	TGTGCCATCAGTGAGTCTTCGGTCCCAGGCGGGAGGGCCTACGAGCAGTACTTC
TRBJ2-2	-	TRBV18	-	CASSPGAGDTGELFF	TGTGCCAGCTCACCAGGCGCCGGTGACACCGGGGAGCTGTTTTTT
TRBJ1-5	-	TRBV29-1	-	CSVGHSSNQPQHF	TGCAGCGTTGGACACTCCAGCAATCAGCCCCAGCATTTT
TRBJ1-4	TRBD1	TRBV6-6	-	CASSYSGQGSRKLFF	TGTGCCAGCAGTTACTCGGGACAGGGATCCAGAAAACTGTTTTTT
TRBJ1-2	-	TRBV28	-	CASSGSGLFSNYGYTF	TGTGCCAGCAGTGGTTCAGGGTTGTTTAGCAACTATGGCTACACCTTC
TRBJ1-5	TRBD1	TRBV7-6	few	CASSLAAGTGRVGQPQHF	TGTGCCAGCAGCTTAGCTGCCGGGACAGGACGGGTTGGACAGCCCCAGCATTTT
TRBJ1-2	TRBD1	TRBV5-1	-	CASRETTGGANYGYTF	TGCGCCAGCAGAGAGACAACAGGGGGGGCTAACTATGGCTACACCTTC
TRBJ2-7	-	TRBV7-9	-	CASSLAGTYEQYF	TGTGCCAGCAGCTTAGCGGGGACTTACGAGCAGTACTTC
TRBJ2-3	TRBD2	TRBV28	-	CASSLYAGEGLRTDTQYF	TGTGCCAGCAGTTTATACGCCGGGGAGGGGTTACGCACAGATACGCAGTATTTT
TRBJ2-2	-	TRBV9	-	CASSVRAGELFF	TGTGCCAGCAGCGTGAGGGCCGGGGAGCTGTTTTTT
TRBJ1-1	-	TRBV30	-	CAWIKGYTEAFF	TGTGCCTGGATTAAAGGGTATACTGAAGCTTTCTTT
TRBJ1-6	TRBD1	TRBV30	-	CAWIGQVNSPLHF	TGTGCCTGGATTGGACAGGTTAATTCACCCCTCCACTTT
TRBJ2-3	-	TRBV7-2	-	CASSLGVQNTDTQYF	TGTGCCAGCAGCTTAGGGGTCCAAAACACAGATACGCAGTATTTT
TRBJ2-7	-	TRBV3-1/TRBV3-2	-	CASSQDPDLRYGQYF	TGTGCCAGCAGCCAAGACCCGGACCTAAGATATGGGCAGTACTTC
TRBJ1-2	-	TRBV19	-	CASSILGSVNYYGYTF	TGTGCCAGTAGTATTTTGGGGTCTGTTAACTATTATGGCTACACCTTC
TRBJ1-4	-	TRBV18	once	CASSPPAGGNEKLFF	TGTGCCAGCTCACCACCGGCAGGTGGGAATGAAAAACTGTTTTTT
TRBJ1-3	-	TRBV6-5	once	CASSYSDTGNTIYF	TGTGCCAGCAGTTACTCGGACACTGGAAACACCATATATTTT
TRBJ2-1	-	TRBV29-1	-	CSVEGNLQYEQFF	TGCAGCGTTGAGGGGAACCTCCAATATGAGCAGTTCTTC
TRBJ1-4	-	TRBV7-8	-	CASSYSTGRENEKLFF	TGTGCCAGCAGCTACAGTACGGGCAGGGAGAATGAAAAACTGTTTTTT
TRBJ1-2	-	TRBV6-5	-	CASSLGSRYGYTF	TGTGCCAGCAGTTTGGGGTCAAGATATGGCTACACCTTC
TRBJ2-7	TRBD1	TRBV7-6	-	CASSSTGLYEQYF	TGTGCCAGCAGCTCGACAGGGCTCTACGAGCAGTACTTC
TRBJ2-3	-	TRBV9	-	CASSVVGVLDTQYF	TGTGCCAGCAGCGTAGTAGGGGTGCTAGATACGCAGTATTTT
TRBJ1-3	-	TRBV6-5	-	CASSSGQGNGNTIYF	TGTGCCAGCAGTTCGGGGCAGGGTAATGGAAACACCATATATTTT
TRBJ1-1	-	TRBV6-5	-	CASSSFGPTGNTEAFF	TGTGCCAGCAGTTCCTTCGGCCCAACAGGGAACACTGAAGCTTTCTTT
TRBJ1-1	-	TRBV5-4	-	CASSLPRNTEAFF	TGTGCCAGCAGCCTTCCACGGAACACTGAAGCTTTCTTT
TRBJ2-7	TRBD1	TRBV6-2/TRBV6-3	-	CASSYAGTGYEQYF	TGTGCCAGCAGTTACGCTGGGACAGGCTACGAGCAGTACTTC
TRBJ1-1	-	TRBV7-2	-	CASSLGGQGGRGAFF	TGTGCCAGCAGCTTAGGAGGGCAGGGTGGCCGTGGAGCTTTCTTT
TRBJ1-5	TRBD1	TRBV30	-	CAWTRDSNQPQHF	TGTGCCTGGACTCGGGACAGTAATCAGCCCCAGCATTTT
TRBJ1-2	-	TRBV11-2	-	CASSLVAGHNYGYTF	TGTGCCAGCAGCTTAGTAGCAGGGCATAACTATGGCTACACCTTC
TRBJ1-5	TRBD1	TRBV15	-	CATSRDQGGFGQPQHF	TGTGCCACCAGCAGAGATCAGGGGGGGTTCGGTCAGCCCCAGCATTTT
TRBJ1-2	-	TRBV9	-	CASSVDGLGGRHYGYTF	TGTGCCAGCAGCGTAGACGGTCTGGGAGGGAGACACTATGGCTACACCTTC
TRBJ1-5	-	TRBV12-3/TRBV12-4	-	CASSLGVGQPQHF	TGTGCCAGCAGTTTAGGCGTCGGTCAGCCCCAGCATTTT
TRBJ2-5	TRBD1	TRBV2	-	CASRAPGQGRETQYF	TGTGCCAGCAGGGCTCCGGGACAGGGGCGCGAGACCCAGTACTTC
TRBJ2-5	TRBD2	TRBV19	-	CASNRAGRTSGSGETQYF	TGTGCCAGTAACCGGGCAGGACGGACTAGCGGGAGCGGGGAGACCCAGTACTTC
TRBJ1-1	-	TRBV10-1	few	CASSDEGMWTEAFF	TGCGCCAGCAGTGATGAGGGGATGTGGACTGAAGCTTTCTTT
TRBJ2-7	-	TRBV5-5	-	CASSLLLGAINYEQYF	TGTGCCAGCAGCTTGCTGCTGGGAGCAATAAACTACGAGCAGTACTTC
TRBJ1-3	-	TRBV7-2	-	CASSPRYRDLGNTIYF	TGTGCCAGCAGCCCCAGATACAGGGATCTAGGAAACACCATATATTTT
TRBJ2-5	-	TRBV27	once	CASRVVVGETQYF	TGTGCCAGCAGAGTTGTAGTTGGGGAGACCCAGTACTTC
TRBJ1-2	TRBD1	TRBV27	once	CASTAEGRQGVGPYGYTF	TGTGCCAGCACGGCCGAAGGGCGACAGGGAGTGGGCCCCTATGGCTACACCTTC